These T cell receptor beta chains were read from a single sample in a study of blood T cells in healthy people across ages. One entry per CDR3 protein results from TCRdb running MiXCR on the 5' RACE reads. The data contain about 590,000 distinct CDR3 sequences, about 28% of them singletons. The sequenced sample was blood. These receptors were taken from a woman over 75 in good health. Both conserved end residues are part of each CDR3. The order of the fields is CDR3 length, V gene, CDR3 protein.

16,TRBV9,CASSVDASISGNIQYF
14,TRBV20-1,CSARSGRGARNPHF
14,TRBV15,CATSLSAGNNEQYF
14,TRBV11-2,CADSLTGHSYEQYF
15,TRBV11-2,CASSLDTQHTGELFF
14,TRBV11-3,CVSSLGGNYNEQFF
12,TRBV7-3,CASSNLNTEAFF
13,TRBV7-2,CASEGSGANVLTF
15,TRBV2,CASTGKVREGTEAFF
15,TRBV28,CATTRPGQSFYEQYF
15,TRBV5-1,CADSLDNSPTDTQYF
15,TRBV7-9,CASSMSGGARDTQYF
15,TRBV24-1,CATSDRTGEHYGYTF
17,TRBV6-1,CASSFGASGARLDTQYF
19,TRBV7-3,CASSRFTGGRGSGANVLTF
15,TRBV11-2,CASSSGTGVTSWQYF
14,TRBV7-3,CASSLTGGYNEQFF
16,TRBV30,CAWSVSLGQATYGYTF
12,TRBV29-1,CSVDWGYNEQYF
15,TRBV20-1,CSAPTIRGGDYEQYF
15,TRBV28,CASSLIAGSSCEQYF
13,TRBV6-5,CASSYDRLRELFF
14,TRBV18,CASSPGGSQETRYF
15,TRBV4-3,CASSQTSGGAFEQFF
15,TRBV11-1,CASSLSHSSYNEQFF
16,TRBV7-6,CASSLSGRGSTDTQYF
15,TRBV30,CAWSHGAGTPYEQYF
13,TRBV6-1,CASRRDEQETQYF
14,TRBV6-2/TRBV6-3,CASTSGGSSYEQYF
13,TRBV7-2,CASSLSHHYGHTF
16,TRBV3-1,CASSRGEWVSGNEQFF
14,TRBV28,CASSYAHGTREQYF
15,TRBV20-1,CSARDHRFHYNEQFF
14,TRBV30,CAWSVLGLGGEQYF
13,TRBV3-1,CASSRLVNTEAFF
12,TRBV12-3/TRBV12-4,CASSLSPNTQYF
11,TRBV7-9,CASSPGGWQYF
14,TRBV12-3/TRBV12-4,CASSLVAGGNEQYF
13,TRBV7-2,CASSLGGTTEQFF
11,TRBV12-3/TRBV12-4,CACRSNYGYTF
15,TRBV9,CASSARAGGNNEQFF
14,TRBV20-1,CSALGPLHANEQFF
12,TRBV5-1,CASSPERHGYTF
12,TRBV29-1,CSAGKMGEKLFF
13,TRBV21-1,CASLPTVTGELFF
15,TRBV7-2,CASRLIGQGKDTQYF
13,TRBV20-1,CSTFRLADNEQFF
15,TRBV30,CAWRVGRLESEKLFF
14,TRBV6-1,CASSERLRNSPLHF
15,TRBV20-1,CSAPRGRGIDNEQFF
15,TRBV12-3/TRBV12-4,CASSLGLAGTDAQYF
14,TRBV10-3,CASAWGGGHNEQFF
13,TRBV10-3,CATRGPPTYEQYF
16,TRBV11-2,CASSPGLAGVTDTQYF
16,TRBV4-2,CASSQGEGGFMETQYF
14,TRBV7-2,CASSLHSRGNEQFF
14,TRBV5-1,CASRVGAPSYEQYF
15,TRBV20-1,CSATGPGQDYNEQFF
11,TRBV7-9,CASGGLGEQYF
15,TRBV7-9,CASSLAGTSGDEQFF